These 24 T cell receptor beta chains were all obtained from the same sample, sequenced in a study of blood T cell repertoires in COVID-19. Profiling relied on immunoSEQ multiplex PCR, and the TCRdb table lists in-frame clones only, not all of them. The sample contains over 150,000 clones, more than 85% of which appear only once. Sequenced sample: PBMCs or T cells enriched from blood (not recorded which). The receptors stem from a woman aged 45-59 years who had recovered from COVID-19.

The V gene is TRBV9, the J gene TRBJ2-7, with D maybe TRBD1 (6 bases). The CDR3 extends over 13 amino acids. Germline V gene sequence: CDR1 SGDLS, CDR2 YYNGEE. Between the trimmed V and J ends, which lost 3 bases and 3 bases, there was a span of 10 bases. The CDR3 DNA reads TGTGCCAGCAGCGACTCACAGGGCTACGAGCAGTACTTC. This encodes CASSDSQGYEQYF.

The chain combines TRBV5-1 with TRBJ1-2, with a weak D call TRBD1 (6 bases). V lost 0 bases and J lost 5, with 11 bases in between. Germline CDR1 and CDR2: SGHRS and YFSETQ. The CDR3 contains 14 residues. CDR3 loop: CASSLATGSYGYTF. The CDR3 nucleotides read TGCGCCAGCAGCTTGGCCACAGGGTCGTATGGCTACACCTTC.

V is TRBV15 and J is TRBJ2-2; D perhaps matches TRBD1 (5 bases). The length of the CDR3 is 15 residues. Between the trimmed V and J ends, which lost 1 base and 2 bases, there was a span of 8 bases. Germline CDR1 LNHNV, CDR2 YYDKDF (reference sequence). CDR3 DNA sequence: TGTGCCACCAGCAGAGCCAGGGAAAACACCGGGGAGCTGTTTTTT. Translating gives CATSRARENTGELFF.

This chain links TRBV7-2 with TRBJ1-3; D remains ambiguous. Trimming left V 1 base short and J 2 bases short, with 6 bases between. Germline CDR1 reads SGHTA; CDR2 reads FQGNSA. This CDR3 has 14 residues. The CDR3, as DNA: TGTGCCAGCAGCTTAGGGACTACTGGAAACACCATATATTTT. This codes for CASSLGTTGNTIYF.

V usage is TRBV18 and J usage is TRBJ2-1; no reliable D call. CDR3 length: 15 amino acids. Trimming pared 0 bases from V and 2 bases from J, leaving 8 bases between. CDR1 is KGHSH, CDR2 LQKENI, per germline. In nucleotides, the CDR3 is TGTGCCAGCTCACCACCCGAGAGTCCCTACAATGAGCAGTTCTTC. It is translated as CASSPPESPYNEQFF.

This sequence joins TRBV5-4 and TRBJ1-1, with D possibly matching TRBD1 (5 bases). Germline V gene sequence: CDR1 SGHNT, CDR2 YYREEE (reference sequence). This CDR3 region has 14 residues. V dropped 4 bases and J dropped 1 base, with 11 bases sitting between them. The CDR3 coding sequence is TGTGCCAGCAGCCGGACGGGGGGGAACACTGAAGCTTTCTTT. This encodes CASSRTGGNTEAFF.

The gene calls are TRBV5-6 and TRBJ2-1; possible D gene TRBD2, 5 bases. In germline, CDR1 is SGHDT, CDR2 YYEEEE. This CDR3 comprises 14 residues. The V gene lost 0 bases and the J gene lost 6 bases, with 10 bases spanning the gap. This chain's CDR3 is CASSLGGKTNEQFF. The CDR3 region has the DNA TGTGCCAGCAGCTTGGGAGGGAAAACCAATGAGCAGTTCTTC.

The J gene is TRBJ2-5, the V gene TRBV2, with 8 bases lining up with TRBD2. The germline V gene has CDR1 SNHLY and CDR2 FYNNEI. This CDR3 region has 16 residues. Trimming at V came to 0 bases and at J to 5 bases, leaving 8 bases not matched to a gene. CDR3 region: CASSEAGPGGLETQYF. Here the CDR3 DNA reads TGTGCCAGCAGTGAAGCGGGGCCGGGGGGGTTGGAGACCCAGTACTTC.

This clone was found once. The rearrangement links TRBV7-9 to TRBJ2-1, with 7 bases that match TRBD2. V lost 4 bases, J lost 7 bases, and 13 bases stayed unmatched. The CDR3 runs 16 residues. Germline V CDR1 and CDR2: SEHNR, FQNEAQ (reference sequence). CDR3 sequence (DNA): TGTGCCAGCAGCTACGTCCCGGGACTACACCCGAATGAGCAGTTCTTC. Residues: CASSYVPGLHPNEQFF.

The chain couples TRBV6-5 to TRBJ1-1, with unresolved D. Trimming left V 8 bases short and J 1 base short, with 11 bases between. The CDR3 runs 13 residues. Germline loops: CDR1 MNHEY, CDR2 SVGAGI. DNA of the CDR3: TGTGCCAGCCTGGTAGCGCCGAACACTGAAGCTTTCTTT. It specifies CASLVAPNTEAFF.

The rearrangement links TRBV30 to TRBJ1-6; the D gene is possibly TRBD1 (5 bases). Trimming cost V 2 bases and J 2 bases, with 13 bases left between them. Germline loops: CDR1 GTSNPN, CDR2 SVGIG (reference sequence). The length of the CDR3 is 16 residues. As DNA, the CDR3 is TGTGCCTGGAGTATCAGGGATTTAGCCTATAATTCACCCCTCCACTTT. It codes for CAWSIRDLAYNSPLHF.

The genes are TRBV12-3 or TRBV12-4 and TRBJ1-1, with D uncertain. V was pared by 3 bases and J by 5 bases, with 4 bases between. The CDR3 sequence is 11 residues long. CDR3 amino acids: CASSFSTEAFF. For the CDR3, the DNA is TGTGCCAGCAGTTTTAGTACTGAAGCTTTCTTT.

This CDR3 reads CASSFFSQGLRNTDTQYF. CDR3 nucleotides: TGCGCCAGCAGCTTCTTCTCTCAGGGGCTCAGGAACACAGATACGCAGTATTTT. The chain recombines TRBV5-1 with TRBJ2-3; perhaps TRBD1 as D (6 bases). The CDR3 sequence is 18 residues long. Germline V gene sequence: CDR1 SGHRS, CDR2 YFSETQ. V was trimmed by 2 bases and J by 2 bases, leaving 21 bases between them.

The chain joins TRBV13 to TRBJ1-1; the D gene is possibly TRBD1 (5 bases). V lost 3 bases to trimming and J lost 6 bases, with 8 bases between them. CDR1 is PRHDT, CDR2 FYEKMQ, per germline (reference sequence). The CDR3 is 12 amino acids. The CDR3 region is CASSFQGSEAFF. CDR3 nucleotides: TGTGCCAGCAGCTTCCAGGGATCTGAAGCTTTCTTT.

The CDR3 coding sequence is TGTGCCTGGAGTGTACTCGGAGCAGGGGAGCTGTTTTTT. Translating gives CAWSVLGAGELFF. This chain uses TRBV30 with TRBJ2-2; no clear D. Per germline, CDR1 GTSNPN and CDR2 SVGIG (reference sequence). Trimming pared 0 bases from V and 8 bases from J, leaving 10 bases between. CDR3 length: 13 residues.

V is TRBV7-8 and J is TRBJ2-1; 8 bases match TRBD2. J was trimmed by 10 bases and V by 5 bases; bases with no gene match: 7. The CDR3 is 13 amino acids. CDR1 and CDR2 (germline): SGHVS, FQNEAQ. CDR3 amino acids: CASSAGGGREQFF. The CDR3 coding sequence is TGTGCCAGCAGCGCCGGCGGGGGGCGGGAGCAGTTCTTC.

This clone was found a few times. The DNA of the CDR3 is TGTGCCAGCAGCTTAATGGGGGCGTCAAACACTGAAGCTTTCTTT. This gives the protein CASSLMGASNTEAFF. V usage is TRBV7-2 and J usage is TRBJ1-1, with D tentatively TRBD1 (6 bases). The germline CDR1 and CDR2 sequences are SGHTA and FQGNSA. Deletions cut 2 bases from V and 2 bases from J, with 12 bases between. The CDR3 consists of 15 residues.

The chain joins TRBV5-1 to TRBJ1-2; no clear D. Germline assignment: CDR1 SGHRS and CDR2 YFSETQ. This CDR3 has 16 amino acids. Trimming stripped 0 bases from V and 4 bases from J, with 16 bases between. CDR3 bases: TGCGCCAGCAGCTTGGGGTTCCCTTCCGGAGGCTATGGCTACACCTTC. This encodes CASSLGFPSGGYGYTF.

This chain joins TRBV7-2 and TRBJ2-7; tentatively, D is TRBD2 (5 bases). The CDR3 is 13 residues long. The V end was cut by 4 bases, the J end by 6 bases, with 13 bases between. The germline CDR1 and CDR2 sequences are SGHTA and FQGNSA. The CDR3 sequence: CASSSDPAGEQYF. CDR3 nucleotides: TGTGCCAGCAGCTCTGACCCCGCGGGCGAGCAGTACTTC.

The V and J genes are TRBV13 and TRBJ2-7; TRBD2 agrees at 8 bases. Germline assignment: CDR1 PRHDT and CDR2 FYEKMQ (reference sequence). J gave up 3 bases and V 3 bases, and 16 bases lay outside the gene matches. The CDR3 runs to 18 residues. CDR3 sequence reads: CASSFSSWREARIYEQYF. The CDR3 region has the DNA TGTGCCAGCAGCTTTTCCTCCTGGCGGGAGGCCCGGATCTACGAGCAGTACTTC.

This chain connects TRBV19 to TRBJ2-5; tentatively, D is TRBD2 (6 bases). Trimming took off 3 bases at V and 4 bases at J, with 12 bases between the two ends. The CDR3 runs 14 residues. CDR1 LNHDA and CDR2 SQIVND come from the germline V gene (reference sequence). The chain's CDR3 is CASSIGGAAETQYF. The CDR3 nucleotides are TGTGCCAGTAGTATCGGGGGAGCAGCAGAGACCCAGTACTTC.

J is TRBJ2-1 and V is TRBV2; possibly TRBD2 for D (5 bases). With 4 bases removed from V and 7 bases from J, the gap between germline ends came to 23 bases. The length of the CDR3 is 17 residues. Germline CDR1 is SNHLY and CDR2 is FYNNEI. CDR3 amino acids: CASSVLTERASGNEQFF. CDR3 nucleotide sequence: TGTGCCAGCAGTGTTTTAACTGAGAGGGCCTCGGGGAATGAGCAGTTCTTC.

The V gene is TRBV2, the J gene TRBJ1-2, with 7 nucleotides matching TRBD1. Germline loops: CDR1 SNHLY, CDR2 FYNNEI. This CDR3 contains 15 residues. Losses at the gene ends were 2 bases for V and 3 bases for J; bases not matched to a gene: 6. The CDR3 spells CASSEKGAQYYGYTF. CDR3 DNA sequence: TGTGCCAGCAGTGAAAAGGGGGCTCAATACTATGGCTACACCTTC.

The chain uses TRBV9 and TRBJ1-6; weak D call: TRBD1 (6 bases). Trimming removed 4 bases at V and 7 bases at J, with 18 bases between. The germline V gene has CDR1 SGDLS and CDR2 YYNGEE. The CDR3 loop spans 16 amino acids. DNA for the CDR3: TGTGCCAGCAGCTTAGGGGGGAGGGGGGCAAATTCACCCCTCCACTTT. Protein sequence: CASSLGGRGANSPLHF. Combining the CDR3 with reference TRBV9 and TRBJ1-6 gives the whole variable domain DSGVTQTPKHLITATGQRVTLRCSPRSGDLSVYWYQQSLDQGLQFLIQYYNGEERAKGNILERFSAQQFPDLHSELNLSSLELGDSALYFCASSLGGRGANSPLHFGNGTRLTVT.